This entry lists 2 T cell receptor beta chains sequenced from one sample in a study of cytomegalovirus exposure and HLA in healthy donors. A multiplex PCR was run with 60 Vbeta primers and 13 Jbeta primers. Using immunoSEQ multiplex PCR, the repertoire was profiled, and TCRdb retains in-frame clones only, with some absent. The table lists 100,000 to 120,000 clones, 67% of them singletons, with roughly 8% in the top ten. The specimen sequenced was PBMCs. All receptors come from a man younger than 35 in good health and CMV-seropositive.

V gene TRBV27 combines with J gene TRBJ1-2, with D maybe TRBD1 (5 bases). This CDR3 has 15 residues. CDR1 is MNHEY, CDR2 SMNVEV, per germline (reference sequence). The V end lost 2 bases, the J end lost 4 bases, and 14 bases lay between the germline ends. The CDR3 region has the DNA TGTGCCAGCAGTTTAAGAGGAGGGGTCCTCTATGGCTACACCTTC. Its protein product is CASSLRGGVLYGYTF.

This chain connects TRBV18 to TRBJ2-7; possible D gene TRBD2, 5 bases. V was clipped by 1 base and J by 7 bases, with 8 bases between them. The CDR3 sequence is 12 residues long. Germline CDR1 KGHSH, CDR2 LQKENI. CDR3 DNA: TGTGCCAGCTCACCACAGGGAGAGGAGCAGTACGTC. Translated: CASSPQGEEQYV.